Sequencing of this T cell receptor (beta chain) was carried out in a study of T-cell memory formation after mild COVID-19. Whole-study results and caveats: Clones contracting over day 15 to 85 were CD4/CD8 balanced, with later expanders leaning CD4+. Mostly located in CM and EM were contracting CD4+ clones, with contracting CD8+ clones located in EMRA. The study detected some responding clones in pre-infection memory, suggesting cross-reactive memory joined. Confirmation was lacking for SARS-CoV-2 specificity of second-wave clones that peaked on day 37.

This CDR3 region has 13 residues. The V and J ends lost 0 bases and 6 bases respectively, with 9 bases between them. The germline CDR1 and CDR2 sequences are SGHVS and FQNEAQ. This clonotype was detected only a few times. Its antigen remains unknown. Each CDR3 protein gets one entry after TCRdb re-called the 5' RACE reads with MiXCR. Here the sample spans about 140,000 distinct CDR3 sequences, roughly a quarter being singletons. This rearrangement joins TRBV7-8 to TRBJ2-7; D is unclear. This clonotype was sampled from an adult woman who had mild COVID-19 (a few samples of this study predate the infection). Cell type and time point are not known. What was sequenced was PBMCs or a T cell subset sorted from them (not recorded which). The CDR3 spells CASSLAAKPEQYF. DNA for the CDR3: TGTGCCAGCAGCTTAGCGGCCAAGCCCGAGCAGTACTTC.